The clone carrying this T cell receptor beta chain was counted once. Its antigen is unidentified. The source of the sample is a study of graft-versus-host responses after intestinal transplantation. Whole-study context: Each transplant was multivisceral, liver-intestinal, or isolated intestinal.

This table comes from immunoSEQ multiplex PCR, and its TCRdb copy is limited to in-frame clones, with some not included. The profile shows some 46,000 clones, about 95% of them singletons. The CDR3 loop spans 14 amino acids. V lost 6 bases, J lost 7 bases, and 8 bases stayed unmatched. Germline V gives CDR1 MNHNS, CDR2 SASEGT. Study-level results: Early HvG declines after transplant were associated with peak circulating GvH clone levels.

The specimen comprised PBMCs, sampled more than 310 days after intestinal transplant. V usage is TRBV6-1 and J usage is TRBJ2-2; 7 nucleotides match TRBD2. The clonotype comes from a human patient who received an intestinal transplant, so some T cells may come from the graft donor. The chain's CDR3 is CASSPRGTSGELFF. DNA for the CDR3: TGTGCCAGCAGCCCGCGGGGGACGAGCGGGGAGCTGTTTTTT.